The present T cell receptor beta chain was sequenced within a study of blood T cells in healthy people across ages. Notes on this clonotype: Its antigen is unidentified.

General study points: Higher diversity, along with more naive CD4+ cells, distinguished long-lived donors from aged donors. There was a strong correlation between TCR beta diversity and naive T cell percentage. Because sorting was not performed, PBMCs prevented conclusive naive versus antigen-experienced comparison.

Isolation recovered at least 7 million PBMCs from every sample. Next came a second PCR, run for about 7 to 12 cycles, which used a sample-barcoded 5' primer along with a J-beta primer mix. TCRdb fed the 5' RACE reads into MiXCR, producing one record per CDR3 protein. The data hold around 2 million distinct CDR3 sequences, with about two fifths observed a single time. The germline V gene encodes CDR1 MNHEY and CDR2 SVGEGT. V was clipped by 2 bases and J by 6 bases, with 17 bases between them. The CDR3 contains 16 residues. The sequenced material came from blood. This sequence joins TRBV6-2 or TRBV6-3 and TRBJ2-1; no firm D call. This receptor was taken from a human donor in good health. The CDR3 reads CASSYRRGISINEQFF. The CDR3 DNA follows: TGTGCCAGCAGTTACCGCCGTGGGATCTCCATCAATGAGCAGTTCTTC.